A selection of T cell receptor beta chains follows, all from one sample in a study of blood T cell repertoires in COVID-19. Produced via immunoSEQ multiplex PCR; TCRdb's table is partial and in-frame only. The sample consists of around 65,000 clones, about 81% of them appearing once. The sample consisted of peripheral blood. These receptors were obtained from a human donor in a cohort sampled during active COVID-19. The CDR3 runs from the conserved cysteine through the conserved F or W. A D gene is named only where the DNA matches it firmly. Clone size is shown for a subset of rows, as once, few, many or a class of expanded clone.

V,J,size,D,DNA,CDR3
TRBV3-1/TRBV3-2,TRBJ1-2,once,NA,TGTGCCAGCAGCCAAGGGGCAGGGTTAGGCTACACCTTC,CASSQGAGLGYTF
TRBV19,TRBJ1-3,NA,TRBD1,TGTGCCAGTAGCACAGGGGGACGGAGAAACACCATATATTTT,CASSTGGRRNTIYF
TRBV7-2,TRBJ2-2,few,TRBD2,TGTGCCAGCAGCTTAAATATGCCTAGCGGAAACACCGGGGAGCTGTTTTTT,CASSLNMPSGNTGELFF
TRBV3-1/TRBV3-2,TRBJ1-5,NA,NA,TGTGCCAGCAGCCAAGATAGCGGGGCCAATCAGCCCCAGCATTTT,CASSQDSGANQPQHF
TRBV20-1,TRBJ1-2,once,NA,TGCAGGGGGGGGGACGGACCATTCGTCTTC,CRGGDGPFVF
TRBV10-2,TRBJ2-1,NA,TRBD2,TGCGCCAGCAGTGAGTCCACTAGCGGGGGCCGGGATGAGCAGTTCTTC,CASSESTSGGRDEQFF
TRBV29-1,TRBJ2-7,once,NA,TGCAGCGCGGGGGGCGACTCCTACGAGCAGTACTTC,CSAGGDSYEQYF
TRBV28,TRBJ1-5,NA,NA,TGTGCCAGCAGTTTCCCGGACAGACATCAGCCCCAGCATTTT,CASSFPDRHQPQHF
TRBV28,TRBJ1-2,few,NA,TGTGCCAGCAGTTTTTCATCCCGCCGAGTACACTATGGCTACACCTTC,CASSFSSRRVHYGYTF
TRBV12-5,TRBJ1-6,NA,NA,TGTGCTAGTGGTTTGGCACCGATGGACATCCCGAGCTCCTATAATTCACCCCTCCACTTT,CASGLAPMDIPSSYNSPLHF
TRBV28,TRBJ1-2,NA,NA,TGTGCCAGCAGTTCTCCGGGACAAAGGAATGGCTACACCTTC,CASSSPGQRNGYTF